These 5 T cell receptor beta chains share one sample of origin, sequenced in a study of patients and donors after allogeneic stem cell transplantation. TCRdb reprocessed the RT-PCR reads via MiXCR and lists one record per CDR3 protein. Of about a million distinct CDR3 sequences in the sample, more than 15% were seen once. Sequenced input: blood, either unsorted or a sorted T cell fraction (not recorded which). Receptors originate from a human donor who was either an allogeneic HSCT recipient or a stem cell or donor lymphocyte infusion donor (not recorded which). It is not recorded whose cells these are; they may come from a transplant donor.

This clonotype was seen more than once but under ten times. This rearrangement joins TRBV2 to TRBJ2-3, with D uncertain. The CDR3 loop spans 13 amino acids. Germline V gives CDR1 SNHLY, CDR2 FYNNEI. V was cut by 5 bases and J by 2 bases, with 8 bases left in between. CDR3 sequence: CASSLRITDTQYF. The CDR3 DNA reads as TGTGCCAGCAGTCTGAGGATCACAGATACGCAGTATTTT. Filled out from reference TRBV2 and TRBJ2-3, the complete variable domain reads EPEVTQTPSHQVTQMGQEVILRCVPISNHLYFYWYRQILGQKVEFLVSFYNNEISEKSEIFDDQFSVERPDGSNFTLKIRSTKLEDSAMYFCASSLRITDTQYFGPGTRLTVL.

The CDR3 protein is CSALPRDEQYF. Written as DNA, the CDR3 is TGCAGTGCCTTACCCAGGGACGAGCAGTACTTC. The chain couples TRBV20-1 to TRBJ2-7, with a weak D call TRBD1 (5 bases). Germline V gene data show CDR1 as DFQATT and CDR2 as SNEGSKA (reference sequence). The CDR3 is made up of 11 amino acids. Trimming shortened V by 6 bases and J by 5 bases, and 11 bases separated the two germline ends.

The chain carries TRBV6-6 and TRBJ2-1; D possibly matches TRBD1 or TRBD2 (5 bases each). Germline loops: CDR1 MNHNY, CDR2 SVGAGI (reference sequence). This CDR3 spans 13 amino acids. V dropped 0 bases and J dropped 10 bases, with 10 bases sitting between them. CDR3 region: CASSYSTGREQFF. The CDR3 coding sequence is TGTGCCAGCAGTTACTCGACGGGGCGGGAGCAGTTCTTC.

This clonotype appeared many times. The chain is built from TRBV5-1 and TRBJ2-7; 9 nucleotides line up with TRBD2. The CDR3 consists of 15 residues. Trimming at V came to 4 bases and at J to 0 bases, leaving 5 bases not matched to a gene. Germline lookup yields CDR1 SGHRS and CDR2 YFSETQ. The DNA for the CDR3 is TGCGCCAGCAGCCCGACTAGCGGAAGCTCCTACGAGCAGTACTTC. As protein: CASSPTSGSSYEQYF.

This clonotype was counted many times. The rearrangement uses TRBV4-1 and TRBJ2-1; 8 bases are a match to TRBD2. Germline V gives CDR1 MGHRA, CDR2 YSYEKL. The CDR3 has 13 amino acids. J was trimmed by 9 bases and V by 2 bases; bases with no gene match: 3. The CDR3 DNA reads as TGCGCCAGCAGCCAACCGGGACTAGGTGAGCAGTTCTTC. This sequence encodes CASSQPGLGEQFF.